These T cell receptor beta chains were read from a single sample in a study of glioma-infiltrating T cells after dendritic cell vaccination. Libraries were prepared by immunoSEQ multiplex PCR; TCRdb keeps only in-frame clonotypes and omits some of them. The sample lists 75,000 to 95,000 clones, around 86% occurring once. The sequencing used blood, collected after dendritic cell vaccination. Source of these receptors: a human donor with glioblastoma. Each CDR3 is given with its conserved first and last residue. The order of the fields is D gene, clone size, J gene, V gene, CDR3 protein, CDR3 DNA. A D gene is named only where the DNA matches it firmly. Part of the rows lack a size; the others show once, few, many or a class for expanded clones.

NA,NA,TRBJ2-1,TRBV20-1,CSARAGNEQFF,TGCAGTGCTAGGGCGGGGAATGAGCAGTTCTTC
TRBD1,NA,TRBJ2-3,TRBV19,CASSRGTARGMDTQYF,TGTGCCAGTAGTAGAGGGACAGCGAGGGGTATGGATACGCAGTATTTT
NA,NA,TRBJ2-7,TRBV11-2,CASSLGEYEQYF,TGTGCCAGCAGCTTAGGCGAGTACGAGCAGTACTTC
NA,NA,TRBJ1-1,TRBV4-2,CASSQDLRLEAFF,TGTGCCAGCAGCCAAGATTTGAGGCTTGAAGCTTTCTTT
TRBD1,NA,TRBJ1-1,TRBV18,CASSPGQRNTEAFF,TGTGCCAGCTCTCCGGGACAGAGGAACACTGAAGCTTTCTTT
TRBD1,NA,TRBJ1-5,TRBV5-1,CASSLEGGAGQPQHF,TGCGCCAGCAGCTTGGAAGGGGGCGCGGGTCAGCCCCAGCATTTT
TRBD1,NA,TRBJ1-6,TRBV5-1,CASSGTQGTSSPLHF,TGCGCCAGCAGCGGCACACAGGGGACGTCTTCACCCCTCCACTTT
NA,NA,TRBJ2-7,TRBV4-3,CASSQDWGAGDAYEQYF,TGCGCCAGCAGCCAAGATTGGGGGGCGGGAGACGCCTACGAGCAGTACTTC
NA,once,TRBJ2-3,TRBV7-9,CASSRPGQGTSGYTDTQYF,TGTGCCAGCAGTCGTCCGGGACAGGGCACTAGCGGGTACACAGATACGCAGTATTTT
TRBD1,NA,TRBJ1-2,TRBV7-2,CASSSGTGGLRGYTF,TGTGCCAGCAGCTCCGGGACAGGGGGCCTTCGGGGCTACACCTTC
NA,NA,TRBJ1-2,TRBV4-2,CASSQRMSSVF,TGTGCCAGCAGCCAAAGAATGAGCTCTGTCTTC
NA,NA,TRBJ1-1,TRBV2,CATEEGWNTEAFF,TGTGCCACCGAGGAGGGATGGAACACTGAAGCTTTCTTT
NA,NA,TRBJ1-3,TRBV6-1,CASPDMGNTIYF,TGTGCCAGCCCGGACATGGGAAACACCATATATTTT
TRBD1,NA,TRBJ1-5,TRBV12-5,CASGLTWTGGNNQPQHF,TGTGCTAGTGGCCTCACATGGACAGGGGGCAACAATCAGCCCCAGCATTTT
NA,NA,TRBJ1-1,TRBV6-6,CASSLLTGDTEAFF,TGTGCCAGCAGCCTCCTAACGGGGGACACTGAAGCTTTCTTT
NA,NA,TRBJ2-7,TRBV5-1,CASSFLQGAYEQYF,TGCGCCAGCAGCTTCCTACAGGGAGCCTACGAGCAGTACTTC
TRBD1,NA,TRBJ1-1,TRBV19,CASIEDRANTEAFF,TGTGCCAGTATTGAAGACAGGGCAAACACTGAAGCTTTCTTT
TRBD1,NA,TRBJ2-2,TRBV14,CASSQDYGWTGENTGELFF,TGTGCCAGCAGCCAAGATTATGGTTGGACAGGGGAGAACACCGGGGAGCTGTTTTTT
TRBD2,NA,TRBJ2-3,TRBV11-3,CASSPGTSVTDTQYF,TGTGCCAGCAGCCCGGGGACTAGCGTGACAGATACGCAGTATTTT